These 19 T cell receptor beta chains were all obtained from the same sample, sequenced in a study of blood T cell repertoires in COVID-19. Measured with immunoSEQ multiplex PCR; TCRdb has only the in-frame clones, and not every one. The sample yields roughly 240,000 clones, roughly 85% seen once. The sample consisted of PBMCs or T cells enriched from blood (not recorded which). The source is a woman aged 40 to 50 who had been exposed to COVID-19.

The genes are TRBV19 and TRBJ1-1; no clear D gene. CDR1 is LNHDA and CDR2 is SQIVND in the germline V gene (reference sequence). The ends were cut back, 3 bases at V and 0 bases at J, with 14 bases in the middle. CDR3 size: 16 residues. The CDR3, as DNA: TGTGCCAGTAGTATTCGGGTACCCGGGATGAACACTGAAGCTTTCTTT. Amino acids: CASSIRVPGMNTEAFF.

The sample holds one count of this clone. The V call is TRBV10-3, the J call TRBJ1-5, with D unclear. V was clipped by 5 bases and J by 2 bases, with 13 bases between them. Germline-derived CDR1 and CDR2 are ENHRY and SYGVKD. The CDR3 runs to 15 residues. CDR3 amino acids: CAISLGLEGNQPQHF. CDR3 sequence (DNA): TGTGCCATCAGTCTAGGTCTCGAGGGCAATCAGCCCCAGCATTTT.

The chain uses TRBV7-2 and TRBJ2-6, with TRBD1 as a possible D gene (5 bases). With 3 bases removed from V and 0 bases from J, the gap between germline ends came to 18 bases. The V gene's germline CDR1 is SGHTA and CDR2 FQGNSA. The CDR3 runs 19 residues. Here the CDR3 reads CASSFTAAVDSSGANVLTF. In DNA, the CDR3 is TGTGCCAGCAGCTTTACCGCCGCGGTCGACAGCTCTGGGGCCAACGTCCTGACTTTC.

The J gene is TRBJ2-7, the V gene TRBV2; 11 positions agree with TRBD1. The CDR3 extends over 16 amino acids. V was clipped by 6 bases and J by 2 bases; unmatched bases: 9. From germline, CDR1 is SNHLY and CDR2 FYNNEI. CDR3 sequence reads: CASRARTGGFPYEQYF. In nucleotides, the CDR3 is TGTGCCAGCAGGGCCCGGACAGGGGGCTTCCCCTACGAGCAGTACTTC.

The genes are TRBV7-2 and TRBJ1-6; a weak D match, TRBD1 (5 bases). Germline V gene sequence: CDR1 SGHTA, CDR2 FQGNSA. V was cut by 2 bases and J by 9 bases, with 8 bases left in between. This CDR3 region has 13 residues. The DNA for the CDR3 is TGTGCCAGCAGCTTACAGGGAAGTTCACCCCTCCACTTT. This gives the protein CASSLQGSSPLHF.

The gene calls are TRBV3-1 (or the pseudogene TRBV3-2) and TRBJ2-2; D may be TRBD2 (7 bases). Germline loops: CDR1 LGHDT, CDR2 YNNKEL (reference sequence). Between the trimmed V and J ends, which lost 8 bases and 7 bases, there was a span of 14 bases. This CDR3 is 13 amino acids long. The CDR3 region is CASEGGANGELFF. In nucleotides, the CDR3 is TGTGCCAGCGAGGGGGGGGCAAACGGGGAGCTGTTTTTT.

The chain combines TRBV9 with TRBJ2-1; the D gene is possibly TRBD1 (5 bases). Trimming removed 0 bases from V and 7 bases from J, with 17 bases in between. The CDR3 covers 16 residues. Germline-derived CDR1 and CDR2 are SGDLS and YYNGEE. CDR3 protein: CASSVGGLSLGNEQFF. CDR3 bases: TGTGCCAGCAGCGTAGGGGGCCTCTCCCTTGGGAATGAGCAGTTCTTC.

The rearrangement links TRBV7-9 to TRBJ1-6; TRBD1 matches 8 bases. Trimming removed 1 base from V and 8 bases from J; junction bases left unmatched: 4. The CDR3 runs to 15 residues. Germline assignment: CDR1 SEHNR and CDR2 FQNEAQ (reference sequence). The CDR3 DNA reads TGTGCCAGCAGCTTAGGTGCAGGGGGCGATTCACCCCTCCACTTT. This codes for CASSLGAGGDSPLHF. Variable domain in full (rest from reference TRBV7-9 and TRBJ1-6): DTGVSQNPRHKITKRGQNVTFRCDPISEHNRLYWYRQTLGQGPEFLTYFQNEAQLEKSRLLSDRFSAERPKGSFSTLEIQRTEQGDSAMYLCASSLGAGGDSPLHFGNGTRLTVT.

This clone was picked up one time. The chain links TRBV6-5 to TRBJ2-4, with D maybe TRBD2 (6 bases). V was trimmed by 4 bases and J by 3 bases, leaving 10 bases between them. Germline-derived CDR1 and CDR2 are MNHEY and SVGAGI. This CDR3 contains 14 residues. CDR3 nucleotide sequence: TGTGCCAGCAGTTTGGGGGGTGGCAAAAACATTCAGTACTTC. Protein sequence: CASSLGGGKNIQYF.

This rearrangement joins TRBV15 to TRBJ1-2, with 8 bases fitting TRBD1. Germline values: CDR1 LNHNV, CDR2 YYDKDF (reference sequence). Trimming took 1 base from V and 12 from J; bases not matched to a gene: 10. The CDR3 extends over 14 amino acids. The CDR3 coding sequence is TGTGCCACCAGCAGAGGGTCAGGGGGCGAGTGGAACACCTTC. Protein product: CATSRGSGGEWNTF.

The J gene is TRBJ2-2, the V gene TRBV7-2; TRBD2 agrees at 7 bases. With V trimmed by 2 bases and J by 5 bases, 11 bases remained unmatched. Germline values: CDR1 SGHTA, CDR2 FQGNSA. The CDR3 runs to 17 residues. CDR3 nucleotide sequence: TGTGCCAGCAGCTTATTTTCAGGCGGGGGTGAAACCGGGGAGCTGTTTTTT. The encoded protein is CASSLFSGGGETGELFF. Combining the CDR3 with reference TRBV7-2 and TRBJ2-2 gives the whole variable domain GAGVSQSPSNKVTEKGKDVELRCDPISGHTALYWYRQSLGQGLEFLIYFQGNSAPDKSGLPSDRFSAERTGGSVSTLTIQRTQQEDSAVYLCASSLFSGGGETGELFFGEGSRLTVL.

There are a few counts of this clone. The chain is built from TRBV5-1 and TRBJ1-5; 7 bases align to TRBD1. Germline V gene sequence: CDR1 SGHRS, CDR2 YFSETQ. J gave up 7 bases and V 5 bases, and 6 bases lay outside the gene matches. The CDR3 runs to 13 residues. In DNA form, the CDR3 reads TGCGCCAGCAGTTTGCAGGGGGAACAGCCCCAGCATTTT. Its translation: CASSLQGEQPQHF.

This rearrangement joins TRBV11-2 to TRBJ1-2; TRBD1 is a possible D gene (6 bases). The germline gives CDR1 SGHAT, CDR2 FQNNGV. This CDR3 contains 14 residues. Trimming left V 8 bases short and J 4 bases short, with 17 bases between. The CDR3 is CASGPGDWSYGYTF. CDR3 DNA: TGTGCCAGCGGGCCAGGGGATTGGAGCTATGGCTACACCTTC.

The chain uses TRBV5-6 and TRBJ2-3, with D hard to call. The CDR3 runs 13 residues. The ends were cut back, 9 bases at V and 1 base at J, with 12 bases in the middle. The germline gives CDR1 SGHDT, CDR2 YYEEEE. The CDR3 sequence is CATQWAGTDTQYF. The CDR3 DNA reads TGTGCCACCCAATGGGCAGGCACAGATACGCAGTATTTT. Full variable domain (rest looked up from reference TRBV5-6 and TRBJ2-3): DAGVTQSPTHLIKTRGQQVTLRCSPKSGHDTVSWYQQALGQGPQFIFQYYEEEERQRGNFPDRFSGHQFPNYSSELNVNALLLGDSALYLCATQWAGTDTQYFGPGTRLTVL.

The chain recombines TRBV2 with TRBJ1-4; D ambiguous. V lost 4 bases to trimming and J lost 7 bases, with 10 bases between them. The CDR3 has 13 residues. Germline V gene lookup returns CDR1 SNHLY and CDR2 FYNNEI. The CDR3 sequence: CASSVEGGEKLFF. The CDR3 bases are TGTGCCAGCAGTGTAGAGGGTGGTGAAAAACTGTTTTTT.

This clone was seen once. The J gene is TRBJ2-7, the V gene TRBV19; TRBD2 agrees at 12 bases. CDR1 LNHDA and CDR2 SQIVND come from the germline V gene (reference sequence). Germline trimming cut 5 bases from V and 4 bases from J; bases unmatched to any gene: 6. This CDR3 is built from 15 residues. CDR3 in DNA: TGTGCCAGTAGTCCTAGCGGGGGGGCCGTTTACGAGCAGTACTTC. This gives the protein CASSPSGGAVYEQYF.

The count of this clone is one. The chain uses TRBV14 and TRBJ2-2, with 14 nucleotides matching TRBD2. This CDR3 has 20 amino acids. V lost 0 bases, J lost 3 bases, and 9 bases stayed unmatched. Germline assignment: CDR1 SGHDN and CDR2 FVKESK. The CDR3: CASSQDRVGTSGGYTGELFF. CDR3 bases: TGTGCCAGCAGCCAAGATCGGGTCGGGACTAGCGGGGGATACACCGGGGAGCTGTTTTTT.

The chain carries TRBV5-5 and TRBJ1-3; 8 bases match TRBD1. Germline CDR1 and CDR2: SGHKS and YYEKEE (reference sequence). Trimming cost V 3 bases and J 3 bases; bases outside gene matches: 5. The CDR3 extends over 15 amino acids. The CDR3 region has the DNA TGTGCCAGCAGCTCGGGACAGGTTCTTGGAAACACCATATATTTT. Its translation is CASSSGQVLGNTIYF.

The V and J genes are TRBV7-2 and TRBJ1-1; 8 bases match TRBD1. This CDR3 region has 15 residues. Germline V gene sequence: CDR1 SGHTA, CDR2 FQGNSA. Trimming removed 4 bases from V and 4 bases from J; junction bases left unmatched: 8. CDR3 nucleotide sequence: TGTGCCAGCAGCTCCACGACAGGGGTGGGCACTGAAGCTTTCTTT. This encodes CASSSTTGVGTEAFF.